Listed below are T cell receptor beta chains from one sample, sequenced in a study of blood T cells in healthy people across ages. MiXCR was run by TCRdb on the 5' RACE reads, yielding one entry per CDR3 protein. The sample lists 800,000 or so distinct CDR3 sequences, around 25% occurring once. These data were also reused for a study on T cells of mothers and their children.

The sequenced material came from blood. The receptor source for this set is a boy younger than 18 in good health. The CDR3 runs from the conserved cysteine through the conserved F or W. D genes are given only for firm matches. Only part of the rows carry a size: once, few, many, or a class if the clone is expanded.

TRBJ1-5	.	TRBV28	14	.	TGTGCCAGCAGTTTCCTCGGGGAATGGGAGCCCCAGCATTTT	CASSFLGEWEPQHF
TRBJ2-5	few	TRBV6-5	12	.	TGTGCCAGCAGAAACAGGGTTGAGACCCAGTACTTC	CASRNRVETQYF
TRBJ2-7	.	TRBV2	18	.	TGTGCCAGCAGTGAATCAGGGACGTTCGTTAGGGCGACCTACGAGCAGTACTTC	CASSESGTFVRATYEQYF
TRBJ1-1	.	TRBV29-1	12	TRBD1	TGCAGCGTAGGACAGGGGTGGACTGAAGCTTTCTTT	CSVGQGWTEAFF
TRBJ2-7	few	TRBV5-1	14	TRBD1	TGCGCCAGCTCGTCCGGGACAGACGTCTACGAGCAGTACTTC	CASSSGTDVYEQYF
TRBJ2-7	.	TRBV7-9	15	.	TGTGCCAGCAGCTTAGTGGCTAGCGTCCCGGGCGAGCAGTACTTC	CASSLVASVPGEQYF
TRBJ1-2	few	TRBV12-3/TRBV12-4	14	.	TGTGCCAGCAGTCTGGGGACTGCCTCGTGGGGCTACACCTTC	CASSLGTASWGYTF
TRBJ2-5	few	TRBV12-3/TRBV12-4	15	.	TGTGCCAGCAGTTATCAGGGGAAACGCCAAGAGACCCAGTACTTC	CASSYQGKRQETQYF
TRBJ2-7	.	TRBV28	14	TRBD2	TGTGCCAGCAAAAGACTAGCGGGGGCCTACGAGCAGTACTTC	CASKRLAGAYEQYF
TRBJ2-7	.	TRBV5-5	16	.	TGTGCCAGCAGCTTGATCGCGGGCGGAGTCTCCTACGAGCAGTACTTC	CASSLIAGGVSYEQYF
TRBJ2-5	few	TRBV7-2	13	.	TGTGCCAGCGGCCCCAGTCGTTGGGAGACCCAGTACTTC	CASGPSRWETQYF
TRBJ2-7	.	TRBV29-1	11	.	TGCAGCGTCGATCTGGGCTCCGAGCAGTACTTC	CSVDLGSEQYF
TRBJ1-1	.	TRBV6-5	14	.	TGTGCCAGCAGTTATCACGGGAGGAACACTGAAGCTTTCTTT	CASSYHGRNTEAFF
TRBJ1-4	.	TRBV7-2	14	.	TGTGCCAGCAGCTCCACCGGGTTCTATGAAAAACTGTTTTTT	CASSSTGFYEKLFF
TRBJ2-2	few	TRBV20-1	15	TRBD2	TGCAGTGCTCAAAAGCGGGGGGGACAGCACCGGGAGCTGTTTTTT	CSAQKRGGQHRELFF
TRBJ2-6	.	TRBV12-3/TRBV12-4	15	.	TGTGCCGGCAGTTTAAGGGGCTCTGGGGCCAACGTCCTGACTTTC	CAGSLRGSGANVLTF
TRBJ2-3	many	TRBV28	13	.	TGTGCCAGCAGTTTCACCGGGACAGATACGCAGTATTTT	CASSFTGTDTQYF
TRBJ1-4	few	TRBV3-1	16	.	TGTGCCAGCAGCCAAGGTGGGGGGACCGTGAATGAAAAACTGTTTTTT	CASSQGGGTVNEKLFF
TRBJ2-7	.	TRBV4-1	14	TRBD1	TGCGCCAGCAGCCTTACAGGGGACGGCTACGAGCAGTACTTC	CASSLTGDGYEQYF
TRBJ2-2	many	TRBV3-1	16	.	TGTGCCAGCAGCCATTCCTCCCTAGCGAGCACCGGGGAGCTGTTTTTT	CASSHSSLASTGELFF
TRBJ2-3	.	TRBV20-1	13	.	TGCAGTGCTCCCCTTCCTAGCACAGATACGCAGTATTTT	CSAPLPSTDTQYF
TRBJ2-1	.	TRBV7-2	15	.	TGTGCCAGCATCTTAGGCGGGAACCTAAGGGATGAGCAGTTCTTC	CASILGGNLRDEQFF
TRBJ2-7	.	TRBV7-3	16	.	TGTGCCAGCAGCTTATTCCCCGGGGCAGGTTCCTACGAGCAGTACTTC	CASSLFPGAGSYEQYF